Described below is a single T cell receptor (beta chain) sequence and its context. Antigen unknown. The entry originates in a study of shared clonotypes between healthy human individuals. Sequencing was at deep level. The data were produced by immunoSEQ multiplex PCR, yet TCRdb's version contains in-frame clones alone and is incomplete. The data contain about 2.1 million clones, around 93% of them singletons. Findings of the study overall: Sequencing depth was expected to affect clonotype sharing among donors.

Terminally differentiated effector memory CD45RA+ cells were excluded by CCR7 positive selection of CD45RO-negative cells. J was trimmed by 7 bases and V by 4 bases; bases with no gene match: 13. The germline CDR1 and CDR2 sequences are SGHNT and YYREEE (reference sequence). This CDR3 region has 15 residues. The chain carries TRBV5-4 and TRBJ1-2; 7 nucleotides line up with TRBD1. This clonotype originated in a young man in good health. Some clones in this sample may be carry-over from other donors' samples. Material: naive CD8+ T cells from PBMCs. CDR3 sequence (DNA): TGTGCCAGCAGCGGAGAAGGACAGGCGGGGGGTGGCTACACCTTC. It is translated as CASSGEGQAGGGYTF.